Each of the 15 T cell receptor beta chains below was sequenced from the same sample in a study of T cell repertoires in cytomegalovirus infection. These receptors are not linked to any known antigen. TCRdb reprocessed the reads via MiXCR and lists one record per CDR3 protein. The sample yields roughly 990,000 distinct CDR3 sequences, approximately 31% seen once. The specimen comprised cultured CD8+ T cells from PBMCs, sampled from culture after CMV antigen stimulation. The receptors stem from a human donor in good health (CMV status not recorded). Some clones in this sample may be carry-over from other donors' samples.

Notes on this clonotype: At one end, the junction sequence differs from germline, possibly due to a read error. The J gene is TRBJ1-2, the V gene TRBV4-1; D might be TRBD1 (5 bases). The CDR3 contains 16 residues. From germline, CDR1 is MGHRA and CDR2 YSYEKL. CDR3 loop: CASSPQMGDPNYGYTF. As DNA, the CDR3 is TGTGCCAGCAGCCCGCAGATGGGGGACCCTAACTATGGCTACACCTTC.

CDR3 amino acids: CASSAETGRIPEQYF. CDR3 nucleotide sequence: TGTGCCAGCAGTGCAGAGACAGGGAGGATTCCCGAGCAGTACTTC. The J gene is TRBJ2-7, the V gene TRBV6-1; D might be TRBD1 (7 bases). Germline CDR1 and CDR2: MNHNS and SASEGT. The V end was cut by 4 bases, the J end by 6 bases, with 19 bases between. The CDR3 spans 15 residues.

The chain combines TRBV4-3 with TRBJ1-1; D uncertain. The V end lost 0 bases, the J end lost 3 bases, and 11 bases lay between the germline ends. The CDR3 contains 15 residues. The germline CDR1 and CDR2 sequences are LGHNA and YSLEER. The chain's CDR3 is CASSQDRTYYTEAFF. The DNA for the CDR3 is TGCGCCAGCAGCCAAGATCGGACGTATTACACTGAAGCTTTCTTT.

This clonotype came up a few times. The chain is built from TRBV19 and TRBJ2-1; 14 bases match TRBD2. The CDR3 runs to 19 residues. V dropped 6 bases and J dropped 2; count of bases not matched to a gene: 12. The germline gives CDR1 LNHDA, CDR2 SQIVND (reference sequence). CDR3 DNA sequence: TGTGCCAGTAGCGGCCCCCGGACTAGCGGGGGGCCGCCCTACAATGAGCAGTTCTTC. This codes for CASSGPRTSGGPPYNEQFF.

The chain combines TRBV12-3 or TRBV12-4 with TRBJ1-6; D unclear. The CDR3 sequence is 12 residues long. V lost 6 bases to trimming and J lost 7 bases, with 7 bases between them. DNA of the CDR3: TGTGCCAGCAGGCCTGCGAATTCACCCCTCCACTTT. Its protein product is CASRPANSPLHF.

The genes are TRBV24-1 and TRBJ2-2; D is unclear. This CDR3 is 15 amino acids long. CDR1 is KGHDR, CDR2 SFDVKD, per germline. The V gene lost 0 bases and the J gene lost 1 base, with 5 bases spanning the gap. CDR3 protein: CATSDLRENTGELFF. Written as DNA, the CDR3 is TGTGCCACCAGTGATTTGAGAGAGAACACCGGGGAGCTGTTTTTT.

This clonotype has ten or more counts. The V gene is TRBV6-2 or TRBV6-3, the J gene TRBJ1-1; 9 positions match TRBD1. This CDR3 comprises 14 residues. Trimming took 6 bases from V and 2 from J; bases not matched to a gene: 4. Germline V gene lookup returns CDR1 MNHEY and CDR2 SVGEGT. The CDR3 loop reads CASSWTGANTEAFF. The CDR3 bases are TGTGCCAGCAGCTGGACAGGGGCTAACACTGAAGCTTTCTTT.

The V call is TRBV6-6, the J call TRBJ1-5; no definite D call. The germline V gene encodes CDR1 MNHNY and CDR2 SVGAGI (reference sequence). The CDR3 consists of 13 residues. V lost 6 bases and J lost 7, with 13 bases in between. CDR3 loop: CASSYPGLQPQHF. CDR3 coding DNA: TGTGCCAGCAGCTACCCCGGGTTGCAGCCCCAGCATTTT.

The table lists this clonotype with many counts. This chain links TRBV7-6 with TRBJ2-5, with D unresolved. Germline V gene lookup returns CDR1 SGHVS and CDR2 FNYEAQ. V was shortened by 4 bases and J by 5 bases, with 8 bases between the two germline ends. The CDR3 has 12 residues. CDR3 bases: TGTGCCAGCAGCTCCCTGTGGGAGACCCAGTACTTC. Its protein is CASSSLWETQYF.

This clonotype has a handful of counts. The chain employs TRBV28 and TRBJ2-3, with a weak D call TRBD2 (6 bases). V gave up 1 base and J gave up 3 bases, with 17 bases separating them. This CDR3 has 17 amino acids. CDR1 and CDR2 from the germline V gene are MDHEN and SYDVKM. This CDR3 is CASSLFGGTVKTDTQYF. The CDR3 coding sequence is TGTGCCAGCAGTTTATTTGGGGGGACCGTCAAAACAGATACGCAGTATTTT.

This clonotype occurred many times. V usage is TRBV2 and J usage is TRBJ2-1, with D hard to call. Germline V lookup: CDR1 SNHLY, CDR2 FYNNEI. Trimming removed 8 bases from V and 0 bases from J, with 5 bases in between. CDR3 length: 12 amino acids. In nucleotides, the CDR3 is TGTGCCAGCCGAGGCTCCTACAATGAGCAGTTCTTC. Translated, it gives CASRGSYNEQFF.

V usage is TRBV5-8 and J usage is TRBJ2-7; D is uncertain. This CDR3 region has 16 residues. CDR1 SGHTS and CDR2 YDEGEE come from the germline V gene. V lost 5 bases to trimming and J lost 0 bases, with 18 bases between them. The CDR3 sequence: CASRTPAEQFSYEQYV. Written as DNA, the CDR3 is TGTGCCAGCAGAACCCCGGCCGAACAATTCTCCTACGAGCAGTACGTC.

The rearrangement joins TRBV9 to TRBJ2-5, with 7 nucleotides matching TRBD1. Looked up from germline, CDR1 is SGDLS and CDR2 is YYNGEE. CDR3 size: 14 residues. The V and J ends lost 3 bases and 2 bases, in that order; junction bases with no gene match: 4. This CDR3 reads CASSGGTVQETQYF. CDR3 DNA sequence: TGTGCCAGCAGCGGGGGGACAGTTCAAGAGACCCAGTACTTC.

This clonotype was found a few times. The CDR3 here is CASSLDDREAGFGTQYF. Here the CDR3 DNA reads TGTGCCAGCAGTTTAGACGACAGGGAGGCGGGTTTCGGGACCCAGTACTTC. The gene calls are TRBV27 and TRBJ2-5, with a weak D call TRBD1 (7 bases). With 2 bases removed from V and 7 bases from J, the gap between germline ends came to 23 bases. CDR1 MNHEY and CDR2 SMNVEV come from the germline V gene (reference sequence). This CDR3 region has 17 residues.

The chain uses TRBV11-3 and TRBJ2-1; 9 bases align to TRBD2. The CDR3 spans 13 residues. Germline-derived CDR1 and CDR2 are SGHNT and YENEEA. With V trimmed by 5 bases and J by 6 bases, 2 bases remained unmatched. As DNA, the CDR3 is TGTGCCAGCAGCGATAGCGGGGGCAATGAGCAGTTCTTC. It is translated as CASSDSGGNEQFF.